This TCR beta chain was retrieved from a study of early T cells in non-severe SARS-CoV-2 infection. The CDR3 runs 16 residues. The V gene lost 1 base and the J gene lost 7 bases, with 16 bases spanning the gap. Looked up from germline, CDR1 is SGHAT and CDR2 is FQDESV (reference sequence). One entry per CDR3 protein results from TCRdb running MiXCR on the 5' RACE reads. The data hold tens of thousands of distinct CDR3 sequences, with roughly an eighth observed a single time. There are many counts of this clonotype. The sequencing used whole blood, collected at baseline. The genes are TRBV11-1 and TRBJ2-2; D is perhaps TRBD1 or TRBD2 (5 bases each). This TCR derives from an adult who was a healthcare worker with PCR-confirmed SARS-CoV-2 infection or an uninfected control (not recorded which). CDR3 protein: CASSLDGWGINGELFF. CDR3 in DNA: TGTGCCAGCAGCTTAGATGGGTGGGGGATCAACGGGGAGCTGTTTTTT.